This T cell receptor beta chain was recorded in a study of identical twins. The table lists this clonotype with a few counts. This CDR3 has 13 residues. The ends were cut back, 3 bases at V and 2 bases at J, with 10 bases in the middle. Per the germline V gene, CDR1 is DFQATT and CDR2 is SNEGSKA (reference sequence). MiXCR, run by TCRdb on the 5' RACE reads, gives a single entry per CDR3 protein. Of a few hundred thousand distinct CDR3 sequences in the sample, 13% to 15% were seen once. These data were also filed under a second study, of yellow fever vaccine responses in identical twins.

The sequence was collected from a young woman in good health. The sequencing sample was made of CD4+ T cells sorted from blood. The V and J genes are TRBV20-1 and TRBJ2-5; tentatively, D is TRBD1 or TRBD2 (6 bases each). The CDR3 region is CSASPGAQETQYF. The CDR3 DNA is TGCAGTGCTAGTCCGGGGGCTCAAGAGACCCAGTACTTC.